A selection of T cell receptor beta chains follows, all from one sample in a study of human T cells and chemical hapten exposure. Each CDR3 protein gets one entry after TCRdb re-called the RACE reads with MiXCR. The sample has a few hundred thousand distinct CDR3 sequences, 4.5% to 5.5% seen once. Sequencing used whole blood, obtained in connection with sensitization to the hapten diphenylcyclopropenone (DPC). The source of these receptors is a woman aged 18-29 years with alopecia areata. Some clones in this sample may be carry-over from other donors' samples. CDR3s include the opening cysteine and the closing phenylalanine or tryptophan. Fields, in order: D gene, J gene, V gene, clone size, CDR3 DNA, CDR3 protein. D genes are given only for firm matches. The size entry is marked missing in some rows and otherwise reads once, few, many or a size class.

D gene: TRBD1; J gene: TRBJ2-4; V gene: TRBV11-2; clone size: NA; CDR3 DNA: TGTGCCAGCAGAAGGTACTTGAACGACAGGGCACTAGCCAAAAACATTCAGTACTTC; CDR3 protein: CASRRYLNDRALAKNIQYF
D gene: TRBD2; J gene: TRBJ2-6; V gene: TRBV3-1; clone size: few; CDR3 DNA: TGTGCCAGCAGCCAGACTAGCGGTGGGGCCAACGTCCTGACTTTC; CDR3 protein: CASSQTSGGANVLTF
D gene: NA; J gene: TRBJ1-5; V gene: TRBV6-5; clone size: many; CDR3 DNA: TGTGCCAGCACCTCCCCCCGGGTCTGGGGGAATCAGCCCCAGCATTTT; CDR3 protein: CASTSPRVWGNQPQHF
D gene: NA; J gene: TRBJ2-7; V gene: TRBV29-1; clone size: few; CDR3 DNA: TGCAGCGTTGGGGATCAGGGGTACGAGCAGTACTTC; CDR3 protein: CSVGDQGYEQYF
D gene: TRBD1; J gene: TRBJ1-1; V gene: TRBV20-1; clone size: few; CDR3 DNA: TGCAGTACAAAGGGGGCCTCGAACACTGAAGCTTTCTTT; CDR3 protein: CSTKGASNTEAFF
D gene: NA; J gene: TRBJ1-5; V gene: TRBV20-1; clone size: few; CDR3 DNA: TGCAGTTCTTCCCGAAGAAACCAGCCCCAGCATTTT; CDR3 protein: CSSSRRNQPQHF
D gene: NA; J gene: TRBJ1-1; V gene: TRBV5-6; clone size: NA; CDR3 DNA: TGTGCCAGCAGCCGTAGCACAGACAGATCGGTCACTGAAGCTTTCTTT; CDR3 protein: CASSRSTDRSVTEAFF
D gene: NA; J gene: TRBJ1-5; V gene: TRBV2; clone size: few; CDR3 DNA: TGTGCCAGCAGTGGCAGGGCCGAGACTCAGCCCCAGCATTTT; CDR3 protein: CASSGRAETQPQHF
D gene: NA; J gene: TRBJ1-3; V gene: TRBV4-1; clone size: few; CDR3 DNA: TGCGCCAGCAGCCAAGTCTTGACAGAGGGAAGTGGTGACATATATTTT; CDR3 protein: CASSQVLTEGSGDIYF
D gene: TRBD1; J gene: TRBJ1-2; V gene: TRBV20-1; clone size: NA; CDR3 DNA: TGCAGTGCTAGAGCCGGGACAGGCTATGGCTACACCTTC; CDR3 protein: CSARAGTGYGYTF
D gene: NA; J gene: TRBJ2-7; V gene: TRBV12-3/TRBV12-4; clone size: many; CDR3 DNA: TGTGCCAGCAATATAAAGCCAGCCCGGGACGAGCAGTACTTC; CDR3 protein: CASNIKPARDEQYF
D gene: NA; J gene: TRBJ1-2; V gene: TRBV28; clone size: many; CDR3 DNA: TGTGCCAGCAGTTTACCCGGACAGCGAGAGTACACCTTC; CDR3 protein: CASSLPGQREYTF
D gene: NA; J gene: TRBJ1-4; V gene: TRBV20-1; clone size: few; CDR3 DNA: TGCAGTGCTAGTATTGGCAATGAAAAACTGTTTTTT; CDR3 protein: CSASIGNEKLFF
D gene: NA; J gene: TRBJ1-6; V gene: TRBV6-5; clone size: many; CDR3 DNA: TGTGCCAGCAGTTACTCGATAGGGGCCGAGGCACCCCTCCACTTT; CDR3 protein: CASSYSIGAEAPLHF
D gene: NA; J gene: TRBJ1-2; V gene: TRBV12-3/TRBV12-4; clone size: many; CDR3 DNA: TGTGCCAGCAGCCATGGGTACAGGGCTGGCGGCTACACCTTC; CDR3 protein: CASSHGYRAGGYTF
D gene: NA; J gene: TRBJ2-1; V gene: TRBV10-2; clone size: many; CDR3 DNA: TGCGCCAGCAGTGAGTCGATGGCTATCAGTCTTTACAATGAGCAGTTCTTC; CDR3 protein: CASSESMAISLYNEQFF
D gene: NA; J gene: TRBJ1-2; V gene: TRBV4-2; clone size: NA; CDR3 DNA: TGTGCCAGCAGCTTCCGAATAGGGGGGGAGGACTATGGCTACACCTTC; CDR3 protein: CASSFRIGGEDYGYTF
D gene: NA; J gene: TRBJ1-6; V gene: TRBV7-3; clone size: few; CDR3 DNA: TGTGCCAGCAGCTTAGTTAGGATGCCGGCAGGTAGTAGTTCACCCCTCCACTTT; CDR3 protein: CASSLVRMPAGSSSPLHF
D gene: TRBD1; J gene: TRBJ2-7; V gene: TRBV7-9; clone size: many; CDR3 DNA: TGTGCCAGCAGTTTAGGGGGCGGTAGAACCTACGAGCAGTACTTC; CDR3 protein: CASSLGGGRTYEQYF
D gene: TRBD2; J gene: TRBJ2-1; V gene: TRBV10-3; clone size: many; CDR3 DNA: TGTGCCACCACTAGCGGGGGGATATACAATGAGCAGTTCTTC; CDR3 protein: CATTSGGIYNEQFF
D gene: NA; J gene: TRBJ1-2; V gene: TRBV28; clone size: NA; CDR3 DNA: TGTGCCAGCAAGGAGCGGAACTATGGCTACACCTTC; CDR3 protein: CASKERNYGYTF
D gene: NA; J gene: TRBJ2-7; V gene: TRBV9; clone size: few; CDR3 DNA: TGTGCCAGCAGCGTAGCACAGGCCGGCTACGAGCAGTACTTC; CDR3 protein: CASSVAQAGYEQYF
D gene: NA; J gene: TRBJ1-2; V gene: TRBV6-6; clone size: many; CDR3 DNA: TGTGCCAGCAGTTACGCAAAGGAGGATGGCTACACCTTC; CDR3 protein: CASSYAKEDGYTF
D gene: NA; J gene: TRBJ1-1; V gene: TRBV9; clone size: many; CDR3 DNA: TGTGCCAGCAGCGTAGGCATTAAGTTGAACACTGAAGCTTTCTTT; CDR3 protein: CASSVGIKLNTEAFF
D gene: TRBD1; J gene: TRBJ1-6; V gene: TRBV27; clone size: many; CDR3 DNA: TGTGCCAGCAGATCGGGACAGTCTCATTCACCCCTCCACTTT; CDR3 protein: CASRSGQSHSPLHF
D gene: TRBD1; J gene: TRBJ1-5; V gene: TRBV6-1; clone size: many; CDR3 DNA: TGTGCCAGCGGAGGACAGGGGACCCTTCGGCCCCAGCATTTT; CDR3 protein: CASGGQGTLRPQHF
D gene: NA; J gene: TRBJ1-5; V gene: TRBV6-6; clone size: few; CDR3 DNA: TGTGCCAGCATCGACTGGGGGTCGCCCCAGCATTTT; CDR3 protein: CASIDWGSPQHF
D gene: TRBD1; J gene: TRBJ1-4; V gene: TRBV7-2; clone size: many; CDR3 DNA: TGTGCCAGCAGACGGGGGGAGACAGGGATAGGAGAAAAACTGTTTTTT; CDR3 protein: CASRRGETGIGEKLFF
D gene: TRBD1; J gene: TRBJ1-5; V gene: TRBV6-5; clone size: few; CDR3 DNA: TGTGCCAGCAGTTTGACCGGGACAGGGGGCAATCAGCCCCAGCATTTT; CDR3 protein: CASSLTGTGGNQPQHF
D gene: NA; J gene: TRBJ2-6; V gene: TRBV7-7; clone size: few; CDR3 DNA: TGTGCTGCAAAATCAGCCAACGTCCTGACTTTC; CDR3 protein: CAAKSANVLTF
D gene: NA; J gene: TRBJ1-3; V gene: TRBV12-3/TRBV12-4; clone size: many; CDR3 DNA: TGTGCCAGCACCCTCAGTCCCGGGACCTCTGGAAACACCATATATTTT; CDR3 protein: CASTLSPGTSGNTIYF
D gene: NA; J gene: TRBJ2-7; V gene: TRBV28; clone size: NA; CDR3 DNA: TGTGCCAGCAGTCTAACCGGGACATCCGCCTACGAGCAGTACTTC; CDR3 protein: CASSLTGTSAYEQYF
D gene: TRBD2; J gene: TRBJ2-5; V gene: TRBV10-3; clone size: NA; CDR3 DNA: TGTGCCATCAGTGAGCGCGGGGGAGAGACCCAGTACTTC; CDR3 protein: CAISERGGETQYF
D gene: TRBD2; J gene: TRBJ2-3; V gene: TRBV12-3/TRBV12-4; clone size: NA; CDR3 DNA: TGTGCCAGCAGTTTGCTTGTCGGGGGGGCCCTCCGGGATACGCAGTATTTT; CDR3 protein: CASSLLVGGALRDTQYF
D gene: NA; J gene: TRBJ1-4; V gene: TRBV20-1; clone size: few; CDR3 DNA: TGCAGTGCTAGAGAGCCCCAGGCAGGGAGTGAAAAACTGTTTTTT; CDR3 protein: CSAREPQAGSEKLFF
D gene: NA; J gene: TRBJ2-3; V gene: TRBV21-1; clone size: few; CDR3 DNA: TGTGCCAGCAGGGAAGAGGCGGGGGGAAGCACAGATACGCAGTATTTT; CDR3 protein: CASREEAGGSTDTQYF
D gene: NA; J gene: TRBJ1-1; V gene: TRBV12-3/TRBV12-4; clone size: NA; CDR3 DNA: TGTGCCAGCACTTTAGGGGGGGTGAACACTGAAGCTTTCTTT; CDR3 protein: CASTLGGVNTEAFF
D gene: NA; J gene: TRBJ1-1; V gene: TRBV5-4; clone size: few; CDR3 DNA: TGTGCCAGCAGCCCTGGGGGACCGAACACTGAAGCTTTCTTT; CDR3 protein: CASSPGGPNTEAFF
D gene: NA; J gene: TRBJ2-1; V gene: TRBV7-9; clone size: NA; CDR3 DNA: TGTGCCAGCAGCTTAGCCGGGGGCAGTGAGCAGTTCTTC; CDR3 protein: CASSLAGGSEQFF
D gene: NA; J gene: TRBJ2-2; V gene: TRBV6-1; clone size: many; CDR3 DNA: TGTGCCAGCCGGGGGACCGGGGAGCTGTTTTTT; CDR3 protein: CASRGTGELFF
D gene: NA; J gene: TRBJ2-3; V gene: TRBV27; clone size: NA; CDR3 DNA: TGTGCCAGCAGTTGGGACACAGATACGCAGTATTTT; CDR3 protein: CASSWDTDTQYF